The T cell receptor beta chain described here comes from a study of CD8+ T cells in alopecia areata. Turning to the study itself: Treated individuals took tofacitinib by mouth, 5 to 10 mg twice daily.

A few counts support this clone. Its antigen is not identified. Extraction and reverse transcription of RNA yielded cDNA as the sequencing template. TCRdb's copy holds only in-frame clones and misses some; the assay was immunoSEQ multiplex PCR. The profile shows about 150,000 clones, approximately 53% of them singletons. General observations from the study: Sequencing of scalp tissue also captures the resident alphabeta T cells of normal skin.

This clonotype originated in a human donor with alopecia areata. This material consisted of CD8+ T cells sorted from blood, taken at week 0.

CDR3 amino acids: CSVVGLAATDTQYF. The CDR3, as DNA: TGCAGCGTTGTGGGGCTAGCGGCTACAGATACGCAGTATTTT. The chain recombines TRBV29-1 with TRBJ2-3; the match to TRBD2 covers 7 bases. The germline CDR1 and CDR2 sequences are SQVTM and ANQGSEA. With 4 bases clipped from V and 3 bases from J, the junction kept 7 bases outside the gene matches. This CDR3 region has 14 residues.